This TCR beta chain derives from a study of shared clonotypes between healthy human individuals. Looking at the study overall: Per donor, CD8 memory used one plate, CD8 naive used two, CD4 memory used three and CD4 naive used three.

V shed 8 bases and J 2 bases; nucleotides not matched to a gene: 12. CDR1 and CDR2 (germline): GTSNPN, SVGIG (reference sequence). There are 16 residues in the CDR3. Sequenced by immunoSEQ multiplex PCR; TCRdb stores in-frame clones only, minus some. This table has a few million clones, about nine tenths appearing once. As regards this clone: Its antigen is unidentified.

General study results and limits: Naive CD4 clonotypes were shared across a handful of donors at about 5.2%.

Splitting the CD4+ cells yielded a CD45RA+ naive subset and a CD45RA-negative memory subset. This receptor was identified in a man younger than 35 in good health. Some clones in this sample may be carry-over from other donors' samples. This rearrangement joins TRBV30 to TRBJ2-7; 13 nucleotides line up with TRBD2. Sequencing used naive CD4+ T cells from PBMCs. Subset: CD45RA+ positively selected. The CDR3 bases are TGTGCCCTCGGGACTAGCGGGACCTTGCTCGCCTACGAGCAGTACTTC. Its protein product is CALGTSGTLLAYEQYF.